The 10 T cell receptor beta chains below come from one sample, sequenced in a study of molecular identifiers for immune sequencing clone quantification (dated by TCRdb to between 2018 and 2020). Libraries were made using PCR. Instrument on record: NextSeq 500. The public reads were reprocessed in TCRdb via fastp at Q25 and MiXCR, keeping in-frame beta chains. Identical CDR3 protein sequences are pooled into one entry, listed with their most common genes and DNA. The table for this sample lists about 510,000 distinct CDR3 sequences; about 25% of them were counted only once. Around 0.79% of the sample comes from the top ten. The sequenced sample was naive CD8+ T cells from blood, with Jurkat cell RNA spiked in. According to the study, the label for this sample's cell subset or site signals: FACS-sorted CD8+CD4-CCR7+CD45RA+ naive T cells. The receptors shown here come from a human donor in good health. Some libraries in this study had Jurkat cell RNA spiked in.

This clonotype turned up a few times. The chain is built from TRBV7-6 and TRBJ2-7, with D tentatively TRBD2 (5 bases). From germline, CDR1 is SGHVS and CDR2 FNYEAQ. CDR3 size: 14 residues. V lost 2 bases and J lost 3, with 11 bases in between. The DNA of the CDR3 is TGTGCCAGCAGCTTACGGGATGGCGGCTACGAGCAGTACTTC. Protein product: CASSLRDGGYEQYF.

This chain uses TRBV14 with TRBJ1-4, with D uncertain. The CDR3 has 15 residues. Germline CDR1 reads SGHDN; CDR2 reads FVKESK. V was shortened by 1 base and J by 8 bases, with 14 bases between the two germline ends. CDR3 sequence: CASSQAGQPYEKLFF. CDR3 sequence (DNA): TGTGCCAGCAGCCAAGCTGGCCAGCCGTACGAAAAACTGTTTTTT. The variable domain in full, with the rest retrieved from reference TRBV14 and TRBJ1-4, is EAGVTQFPSHSVIEKGQTVTLRCDPISGHDNLYWYRRVMGKEIKFLLHFVKESKQDESGMPNNRFLAERTGGTYSTLKVQPAELEDSGVYFCASSQAGQPYEKLFFGSGTQLSVL.

The chain is built from TRBV30 and TRBJ2-3; perhaps TRBD1 as D (6 bases). The germline V gene has CDR1 GTSNPN and CDR2 SVGIG (reference sequence). Deletions cut 8 bases from V and 6 bases from J, with 15 bases between. The CDR3 extends over 12 amino acids. The chain's CDR3 is CAHRDDWDTQYF. CDR3 DNA: TGTGCCCACAGGGATGATTGGGATACGCAGTATTTT.

This clonotype was observed a few times. The V call is TRBV18, the J call TRBJ2-5; D remains ambiguous. The germline CDR1 and CDR2 sequences are KGHSH and LQKENI. Trimming took off 4 bases at V and 4 bases at J, with 10 bases between the two ends. The CDR3 contains 13 residues. In DNA, the CDR3 is TGTGCCAGCTCACTCCAAGCCGGAGAGACCCAGTACTTC. Protein: CASSLQAGETQYF. The variable domain in full, completed from reference TRBV18 and TRBJ2-5, reads NAGVMQNPRHLVRRRGQEARLRCSPMKGHSHVYWYRQLPEEGLKFMVYLQKENIIDESGMPKERFSAEFPKEGPSILRIQQVVRGDSAAYFCASSLQAGETQYFGPGTRLLVL.

Only a few counts were recorded for this clonotype. The chain couples TRBV6-1 to TRBJ2-2; possibly TRBD1 for D (7 bases). Germline CDR1 reads MNHNS; CDR2 reads SASEGT. Deletions cut 5 bases from V and 1 base from J, with 23 bases between. The length of the CDR3 is 19 residues. The chain's CDR3 is CASSRYRGGIGQNTGELFF. The CDR3 nucleotides are TGTGCCAGCAGTAGATACAGGGGAGGAATCGGGCAGAACACCGGGGAGCTGTTTTTT.

This clonotype was detected a few times. This sequence joins TRBV6-5 and TRBJ1-2; D ambiguous. This CDR3 spans 18 amino acids. V was cut by 0 bases and J by 3 bases, with 20 bases left in between. Germline lookup yields CDR1 MNHEY and CDR2 SVGAGI. CDR3: CASSYSSVALDTDYGYTF. The CDR3 region has the DNA TGTGCCAGCAGTTACTCTAGTGTGGCGTTAGACACGGACTATGGCTACACCTTC.

This clonotype has only a few counts. DNA of the CDR3: TGTGCCAGCAGCTTTAGCGAGCAAGCTTTCTTT. As protein: CASSFSEQAFF. V is TRBV7-9 and J is TRBJ1-1, with no clear D. This CDR3 contains 11 residues. Trimming pared 3 bases from V and 9 bases from J, leaving 8 bases between. The germline V gene encodes CDR1 SEHNR and CDR2 FQNEAQ (reference sequence).

This chain joins TRBV2 and TRBJ2-7; perhaps TRBD1 as D (5 bases). The CDR3 runs 15 residues. Between the trimmed V and J ends, which lost 0 bases and 3 bases, there was a span of 12 bases. Looked up from germline, CDR1 is SNHLY and CDR2 is FYNNEI. Written as DNA, the CDR3 is TGTGCCAGCAGTGAAGCCAAGTACAGGAGCTACGAGCAGTACTTC. Amino acids: CASSEAKYRSYEQYF. Filled out from reference TRBV2 and TRBJ2-7, the complete variable domain reads EPEVTQTPSHQVTQMGQEVILRCVPISNHLYFYWYRQILGQKVEFLVSFYNNEISEKSEIFDDQFSVERPDGSNFTLKIRSTKLEDSAMYFCASSEAKYRSYEQYFGPGTRLTVT.

The V gene is TRBV19, the J gene TRBJ1-5; D unresolved. The ends were cut back, 9 bases at V and 1 base at J, with 16 bases in the middle. This CDR3 is 15 amino acids long. Germline V CDR1 and CDR2: LNHDA, SQIVND (reference sequence). The CDR3 sequence is CASRIGSRSNQPQHF. In nucleotides, the CDR3 is TGTGCCAGCCGAATTGGATCAAGGAGCAATCAGCCCCAGCATTTT.

The table lists this clonotype with many counts. This chain uses TRBV10-3 with TRBJ1-1; D gene ambiguous. The CDR3 spans 13 residues. V was cut by 4 bases and J by 0 bases, with 6 bases left in between. In germline, CDR1 is ENHRY, CDR2 SYGVKD. The chain's CDR3 is CAISGSVNTEAFF. The CDR3 coding sequence is TGTGCCATCAGTGGGTCAGTGAACACTGAAGCTTTCTTT.